These 5 T cell receptor beta chains were all obtained from the same sample, sequenced in a study of T cell repertoires in cytomegalovirus infection. One entry per CDR3 protein results from TCRdb running MiXCR on the reads. The table includes approximately 250,000 distinct CDR3 sequences, 6% to 8% detected once. The sequencing input was PBMCs. These receptors all come from a human donor in good health (CMV status not recorded). Some clones in this sample may be carry-over from other donors' samples.

V and J are TRBV5-8 and TRBJ1-1; D not resolved. The germline CDR1 and CDR2 sequences are SGHTS and YDEGEE. The CDR3 has 11 amino acids. Deletions cut 4 bases from V and 7 bases from J, with 8 bases between. The CDR3 sequence is CASSTGFEAFF. The CDR3 DNA sequence: TGTGCCAGCAGCACGGGGTTTGAAGCTTTCTTT.

This clonotype was detected ten times or more. The chain carries TRBV7-2 and TRBJ2-7; no firm D call. Germline V gives CDR1 SGHTA, CDR2 FQGNSA. The V gene lost 1 base and the J gene lost 5 bases, with 15 bases spanning the gap. The CDR3 is 15 amino acids. CDR3 coding DNA: TGTGCCAGCAGCTTAGGCGGTGTCAGGCTGAACGAGCAGTACTTC. Its translation is CASSLGGVRLNEQYF.

V is TRBV7-9 and J is TRBJ2-2, with unresolved D. The CDR3 contains 13 residues. CDR1 and CDR2 (germline): SEHNR, FQNEAQ (reference sequence). The germline V and J ends were trimmed by 3 bases and 2 bases, with 4 bases remaining between them. CDR3 sequence reads: CASSFFNTGELFF. CDR3 sequence (DNA): TGTGCCAGCAGCTTCTTCAACACCGGGGAGCTGTTTTTT.

In its sample, this clonotype was seen a few times. V is TRBV20-1 and J is TRBJ2-5; D may correspond to TRBD1 or TRBD2 (6 bases each). Germline V lookup: CDR1 DFQATT, CDR2 SNEGSKA (reference sequence). The CDR3 runs 13 residues. V was shortened by 6 bases and J by 5 bases, with 16 bases between the two germline ends. The CDR3 nucleotides read TGCAGTGCCGGTGGGGGGCTCCGCGAGACCCAGTACTTC. This translates into CSAGGGLRETQYF.

This clonotype was seen at least ten times. V usage is TRBV7-2 and J usage is TRBJ1-2; TRBD1 aligns across 9 bases. J was trimmed by 2 bases and V by 5 bases; bases with no gene match: 6. The CDR3 consists of 15 residues. Germline CDR1 and CDR2: SGHTA and FQGNSA. This CDR3 is CASSPGQGENYGYTF. CDR3 nucleotide sequence: TGTGCCAGCAGCCCGGGACAGGGAGAGAACTATGGCTACACCTTC.